This is a list of T cell receptor beta chains from one sample in a study of T-cell reconstitution after alpha-beta-depleted transplantation in children. TCRdb itself ran the PCR reads through MiXCR, one entry per CDR3 protein. The sample records roughly 790,000 distinct CDR3 sequences, around 15% being singletons. The sequences come from PBMCs, mostly from graft donor cells, collected 360 days after TCRalphabeta/CD19-depleted stem cell transplant. All receptors come from a male patient between 5 and 17 years old who had a stem cell transplant for acute lymphoblastic leukemia, so the T cells may come from the graft donor. Each CDR3 is given with its conserved first and last residue. A D gene is named only where the DNA matches it firmly. Expanded clones get a size class; other rows say once, few or many, or leave the size out.

d_gene	len	v_gene	j_gene	abundance	CDR3nt	CDR3aa
NA	13	TRBV9	TRBJ2-7	NA	TGTGCCAGCAGCGGCCACGTCTCAGGCGAGCAGTACTTC	CASSGHVSGEQYF
NA	12	TRBV27	TRBJ2-1	many	TGTGCCAGCAGTTGGCCCGGGAACGAGCAGTTCTTC	CASSWPGNEQFF
NA	17	TRBV6-2/TRBV6-3	TRBJ1-5	NA	TGTGCCAGCAGTTACTCGATCAGGGGAAGATCCAATCAGCCCCAGCATTTT	CASSYSIRGRSNQPQHF
TRBD1	18	TRBV11-1	TRBJ2-7	NA	TGTGCCAGCAGCCCCTCCCTTTTGACAGGGGGTACGTCCTACGAGCAGTACTTC	CASSPSLLTGGTSYEQYF
TRBD2	16	TRBV7-9	TRBJ2-5	few	TGTGCCAGCAGCCCCAGACTAGCGGGAGATCAAGAGACCCAGTACTTC	CASSPRLAGDQETQYF
NA	12	TRBV29-1	TRBJ2-5	many	TGCAGCGTTGGAATGATGCAAGAGACCCAGTACTTC	CSVGMMQETQYF
TRBD1	15	TRBV20-1	TRBJ2-1	many	TGCAGTGCTAGAGGGACAGGGACCTCCTACAATGAGCAGTTCTTC	CSARGTGTSYNEQFF
TRBD2	21	TRBV6-2/TRBV6-3	TRBJ2-3	NA	TGTGCCAGCAGTTACACCGGGGTCGGAAACCGGGGGGGATCTAGCACAGATACGCAGTATTTT	CASSYTGVGNRGGSSTDTQYF
NA	14	TRBV19	TRBJ1-2	NA	TGTGCCAGTACTACACTCTCGAGTAACTATGGCTACACCTTC	CASTTLSSNYGYTF
TRBD2	14	TRBV5-5	TRBJ2-2	many	TGTGCCAGCAGTCCGGGACTAGCGGCCGGGGAGCTGTTTTTT	CASSPGLAAGELFF
NA	13	TRBV7-6	TRBJ2-3	few	TGTGCCAGCAGCTGGATTATACGGGATACGCAGTATTTT	CASSWIIRDTQYF
NA	15	TRBV12-3/TRBV12-4	TRBJ1-2	few	TGTGCCAGCAGTTCCCGCAGGGGATATCAGGGTGGCTACACCTTC	CASSSRRGYQGGYTF
NA	14	TRBV14	TRBJ2-5	few	TGTGCCAGCAGCCCAGGAAAGATCCGGGAGACCCAGTACTTC	CASSPGKIRETQYF
NA	14	TRBV4-1	TRBJ2-5	NA	TGCGCCAGCAGCCAAGTTGCAGGGATAGGGACCCAGTACTTC	CASSQVAGIGTQYF
TRBD2	15	TRBV5-1	TRBJ2-2	many	TGTGCCAGCAGTTTATTGGCGGGAGGGACCGGGGAGCTGTTTTTT	CASSLLAGGTGELFF
NA	14	TRBV5-1	TRBJ2-5	NA	TGCGCCAGCAGCCTCTTAAAAGCGTTCGAGACCCAGTACTTC	CASSLLKAFETQYF
TRBD2	17	TRBV27	TRBJ2-7	NA	TGTGCCAGCAGTTTAACCCCGGGACTAGCGGGAGTATACGAGCAGTACTTC	CASSLTPGLAGVYEQYF
NA	14	TRBV30	TRBJ2-2	NA	TGTGCCTGGAGAAAGCGACAGAACACCGGGGAGCTGTTTTTT	CAWRKRQNTGELFF
NA	11	TRBV7-8	TRBJ2-5	NA	TGTGCCAGCAGCTTAGTGACGACCCAGTACTTC	CASSLVTTQYF
TRBD2	17	TRBV5-6	TRBJ2-1	NA	TGTGCCAGCAGCCCCGGGTTAGCGGGAGTCGTTGGCAATGAGCAGTTCTTC	CASSPGLAGVVGNEQFF